The 10 T cell receptor beta chains in this list originate from one sample, sequenced in a study of human T cells and chemical hapten exposure. The time point was: pre-sensitization, week 0. As to treatment: therapeutic diphenylcyclopropenone sensitization with weekly scalp DPC. MiXCR, run by TCRdb on the RACE reads, gives a single entry per CDR3 protein. This table has 80,000 to 95,000 distinct CDR3 sequences, around 10% appearing once. This specimen consisted of whole blood, obtained in connection with sensitization to the hapten diphenylcyclopropenone (DPC). These receptors came from a woman aged 40 to 50 with alopecia areata. Some clones in this sample may be carry-over from other donors' samples.

The V and J genes are TRBV20-1 and TRBJ1-6, with D unclear. This CDR3 has 12 residues. Per germline, CDR1 DFQATT and CDR2 SNEGSKA (reference sequence). V dropped 0 bases and J dropped 7 bases, with 4 bases sitting between them. The CDR3 loop reads CSARDLNSPLHF. The CDR3 DNA reads as TGCAGTGCTAGAGATTTGAATTCACCCCTCCACTTT.

The chain is built from TRBV3-1 and TRBJ2-1; D is uncertain. The germline CDR1 and CDR2 sequences are LGHDT and YNNKEL (reference sequence). Trimming stripped 4 bases from V and 5 bases from J, with 15 bases between. This CDR3 comprises 15 residues. CDR3: CASSRRPLNDNEQFF. In nucleotides, the CDR3 is TGTGCCAGCAGCCGGAGACCACTTAATGACAATGAGCAGTTCTTC.

Concerning this clonotype: A much larger clone is a single base away; this may be a read error. The gene calls are TRBV5-6 and TRBJ2-5; D perhaps matches TRBD1 (6 bases). The CDR3 runs 15 residues. The germline V gene encodes CDR1 SGHDT and CDR2 YYEEEE. The CDR3 here is CTSSLEQGGQETQYF. The CDR3 DNA is TGTACCAGCAGCTTGGAACAGGGCGGGCAAGAGACCCAGTACTTC.

The CDR3 DNA sequence: TGTGCCAGTAGTATTGGGACAGGGAATGAGCAGTTCTTC. Residues: CASSIGTGNEQFF. The V and J genes are TRBV19 and TRBJ2-1, with 9 bases lining up with TRBD1. After removal of 3 bases from V and 7 bases from J, the junction contained 1 base not matched to a gene. The CDR3 runs 13 residues. The germline V gene encodes CDR1 LNHDA and CDR2 SQIVND (reference sequence).

This clonotype was recorded a few times. The rearrangement links TRBV6-6 to TRBJ2-3; 10 bases are a match to TRBD2. CDR3 length: 15 amino acids. J gave up 1 base and V 8 bases, and 6 bases lay outside the gene matches. Germline assignment: CDR1 MNHNY and CDR2 SVGAGI (reference sequence). As DNA, the CDR3 is TGTGCCAGCCGCCCAGCGGGGGGGGGCACAGATACGCAGTATTTT. As protein: CASRPAGGGTDTQYF.

This clonotype has ten or more counts. The rearrangement joins TRBV7-9 to TRBJ1-1; perhaps TRBD1 as D (5 bases). From germline, CDR1 is SEHNR and CDR2 FQNEAQ (reference sequence). V gave up 5 bases and J gave up 1 base, with 14 bases separating them. This CDR3 region has 15 residues. The CDR3 spells CASSRSQGSNTEAFF. The CDR3 nucleotides are TGTGCCAGCAGCCGGTCCCAGGGATCGAACACTGAAGCTTTCTTT.

The chain is built from TRBV5-4 and TRBJ1-2; TRBD1 might be the D (5 bases). V was cut by 3 bases and J by 0 bases, with 12 bases left in between. Germline V gene lookup returns CDR1 SGHNT and CDR2 YYREEE (reference sequence). This CDR3 region has 15 residues. This CDR3 is CASSSAGAANYGYTF. In DNA, the CDR3 is TGTGCCAGCAGCTCAGCTGGGGCCGCTAACTATGGCTACACCTTC.

This clonotype has ten or more counts. The V and J genes are TRBV29-1 and TRBJ2-5, with 8 positions matching TRBD1. Per the germline V gene, CDR1 is SQVTM and CDR2 is ANQGSEA. Trimming at V came to 5 bases and at J to 2 bases, leaving 1 base not matched to a gene. This CDR3 has 12 amino acids. The CDR3 reads CSVNRGQETQYF. The DNA for the CDR3 is TGCAGCGTTAACAGGGGGCAAGAGACCCAGTACTTC. Supplemented by reference TRBV29-1 and TRBJ2-5, the full variable domain reads SAVISQKPSRDICQRGTSLTIQCQVDSQVTMMFWYRQQPGQSLTLIATANQGSEATYESGFVIDKFPISRPNLTFSTLTVSNMSPEDSSIYLCSVNRGQETQYFGPGTRLLVL.

This clonotype was seen at least ten times. The V call is TRBV9, the J call TRBJ2-1; D unclear. Per germline, CDR1 SGDLS and CDR2 YYNGEE. Trimming cost V 4 bases and J 3 bases, with 17 bases left between them. The CDR3 covers 16 residues. CDR3: CASSSRTSRRYNEQFF. The CDR3 nucleotides read TGTGCCAGCAGCTCGCGGACCTCGAGACGCTACAATGAGCAGTTCTTC.

The V gene is TRBV3-1, the J gene TRBJ1-5; 8 bases line up with TRBD1. Trimming removed 1 base from V and 4 bases from J; junction bases left unmatched: 18. CDR3 length: 20 amino acids. CDR1 LGHDT and CDR2 YNNKEL come from the germline V gene (reference sequence). The DNA of the CDR3 is TGTGCCAGCAGCCAAGCTAAAAGCGGCCCGTCGACAGGGGTAAATCAGCCCCAGCATTTT. Translation gives CASSQAKSGPSTGVNQPQHF.